This TCR beta chain was sequenced in a study of T cells after yellow fever vaccination. TCRdb ran MiXCR on the 5' RACE reads and lists one entry per CDR3 protein. The sample consists of approximately 600,000 distinct CDR3 sequences, approximately 13% of them appearing once. V lost 6 bases and J lost 2; bases outside the gene matches: 22. This CDR3 region has 21 residues. Germline loops: CDR1 SGHTA, CDR2 FQGNSA. The sample in question was PBMCs, obtained on the day of the yellow fever booster vaccination. The sequence derives from a man aged 25-45 years who received the YFV17D yellow fever vaccine. The V call is TRBV7-2, the J call TRBJ2-3, with 11 bases aligning to TRBD2. CDR3 nucleotide sequence: TGTGCCAGCAGACTAGCGGGAGAAGGTCGGAAAGAAAAGGGACACACAGATACGCAGTATTTT. This encodes CASRLAGEGRKEKGHTDTQYF.